The T cell receptor (beta chain) described here comes from a study of beta chain features in type 1 diabetes. Background on the study: The study found patients and healthy donors alike in age, gender and cell yields.

This clone was seen a few times. The antigen remains unidentified. Study observations and caveats: A potential influence of HLA type upon TCRB rearrangement remained unresolved herein.

As every portion of the isolated RNA was reverse transcribed, the sequencing read expressed TCRB transcripts. Repertoires were generated with immunoSEQ multiplex PCR, while TCRdb's copy carries only in-frame clones and drops some. Seen here are about 140,000 clones, roughly 10% observed once, and the top ten hold about 0.6%. Specimen: central memory CD4+ T cells from blood. The clonotype originates from a woman between 40 and 55 years old in good health.

The CDR3 bases are TGTGCCAGCCAAAACCGCCCTGGGACAGGGAAGGACACTGAAGCTTTCTTT. Protein: CASQNRPGTGKDTEAFF. The chain recombines TRBV28 with TRBJ1-1, with 9 nucleotides matching TRBD1. CDR1 is MDHEN, CDR2 SYDVKM, per germline. V was pared by 8 bases and J by 3 bases, with 16 bases of the junction left unmatched. This CDR3 has 17 residues.